One sample yielded the 2 T cell receptor beta chains listed below, sequenced in a study of blood T cells in healthy people across ages. Alongside a J-beta primer mix, a sample-barcoded 5' primer served in a second PCR lasting 7 to 11 cycles. From the 5' RACE reads, TCRdb called clonotypes with MiXCR, one entry per CDR3 protein. The sample yields about 1.1 million distinct CDR3 sequences, roughly two fifths seen once. Sequenced: blood. Receptor source: a man between 18 and 29 years old in good health.

Details on this clonotype: One end of the junction varies from germline; a read error may be responsible. The chain couples TRBV5-1 to TRBJ2-5; TRBD1 is a possible D gene (5 bases). CDR3 length equals 14 residues. Germline V lookup: CDR1 SGHRS, CDR2 YFSETQ. CDR3 in amino acids: CASSFTGPEEAQYF. The CDR3 DNA reads as TGCGCCAGCAGCTTTACAGGTCCCGAAGAGGCCCAGTACTTC.

The chain uses TRBV20-1 and TRBJ2-7; 8 bases agree with TRBD1. The CDR3 consists of 14 residues. V lost 0 bases, J lost 5 bases, and 6 bases stayed unmatched. Germline CDR1 is DFQATT and CDR2 is SNEGSKA (reference sequence). The CDR3 protein is CSARDRQGINEQYF. CDR3 nucleotide sequence: TGCAGTGCTAGAGACAGACAGGGGATCAACGAGCAGTACTTC.